This T cell receptor (beta chain) appears in the sequencing data of a study of OX40 agonist ivuxolimab in advanced cancers. Study-wide background: All patients had ivuxolimab intravenously every 2 weeks at 0.01 to 10 mg/kg. Overall study findings and caveats: Low normalized T-cell clonal expansion was additionally recorded for some nonresponders. At doses 0.1 to 3.0 mg/kg, CD4+ and CD8+ clones expanded.

With respect to this clone: The target antigen is unknown.

Some clones are missing from TCRdb's copy, which holds only in-frame ones; the method was immunoSEQ multiplex PCR. Of about 70,000 clones listed, over 65% are singletons. CDR1 is SQVTM, CDR2 ANQGSEA, per germline. The CDR3 runs to 13 residues. Trimming pared 4 bases from V and 3 bases from J, leaving 12 bases between. This sequence originates from an adult with an advanced solid tumor such as melanoma, head and neck, liver or kidney cancer. Specimen: CD4+ or CD8+ T cells sorted from blood, collected in a trial of the OX40 agonist ivuxolimab. The V call is TRBV29-1, the J call TRBJ1-1, with D hard to call. The CDR3 DNA reads as TGCAGCGTTGTAAAAGGGCAAGACACTGAAGCTTTCTTT. As protein: CSVVKGQDTEAFF. The full variable domain, rest sourced from reference TRBV29-1 and TRBJ1-1, is SAVISQKPSRDICQRGTSLTIQCQVDSQVTMMFWYRQQPGQSLTLIATANQGSEATYESGFVIDKFPISRPNLTFSTLTVSNMSPEDSSIYLCSVVKGQDTEAFFGQGTRLTVV.